This T cell receptor beta chain was captured by sequencing in a study of regulatory T cells in long-lasting Graves disease. The V gene's germline CDR1 is MNHNS and CDR2 SASEGT. This CDR3 is built from 16 residues. J lost 4 bases, V lost 5 bases, and 10 bases had no gene match. Time point: newly diagnosed GD, antithyroid drugs for less than 3 months. From PBMCs, RNA was extracted and then used to make the TCR library. Peripheral blood, roughly 8.1 milliliters of it, was drawn into EDTA tubes. This clonotype was recorded many times. Building of the TCR beta libraries involved iRepertoire HTBI primers and Arm-PCR of CDR3 regions. TCRdb reprocessed the multiplex PCR reads via MiXCR and lists one record per CDR3 protein. Of roughly 510,000 distinct CDR3 sequences listed, roughly 16% were seen once; the top ten hold about 12%. The same specimen was also included in a second study, on T cells in Graves' hyperthyroidism and ophthalmopathy.

The input for sequencing was peripheral blood mononuclear cells (PBMCs), taken at new diagnosis, from a patient treated with antithyroid drugs. This chain joins TRBV6-1 and TRBJ2-1; TRBD2 aligns across 8 bases. The clonotype originates from a man aged 18 to 30 with Graves disease. Here the CDR3 DNA reads TGTGCCAGCAGTCCCTATGGGCAGCGGGAGTACAATGAGCAGTTCTTC. It encodes CASSPYGQREYNEQFF.